This T cell receptor beta chain was captured by sequencing in a study of graft-versus-host responses after intestinal transplantation. Study-wide points: Researchers found GvH clones in recipient marrow, and some showed up first in ileum or blood. Within the allografts of patients who had graft-donor T cell macrochimerism, graft-versus-host to host-versus-graft clonal ratios were high.

Profiling relied on immunoSEQ multiplex PCR, and the TCRdb table lists in-frame clones only, not all of them. This sample has about 25,000 clones, with roughly 94% found just once. This clone was detected once. The antigen is unknown. Looked up from germline, CDR1 is MNHNS and CDR2 is SASEGT. V lost 2 bases, J lost 3 bases, and 2 bases stayed unmatched. The CDR3 runs to 14 residues. The sequence was collected from a human patient who received an intestinal transplant, so some T cells may come from the graft donor. The specimen comprised PBMCs, sampled 156 days after intestinal transplant. The chain carries TRBV6-1 and TRBJ2-7; 9 bases map to TRBD1. This chain's CDR3 is CASSEKDRGYEQYF. The CDR3 DNA reads TGTGCCAGCAGTGAAAAGGACAGGGGCTACGAGCAGTACTTC.